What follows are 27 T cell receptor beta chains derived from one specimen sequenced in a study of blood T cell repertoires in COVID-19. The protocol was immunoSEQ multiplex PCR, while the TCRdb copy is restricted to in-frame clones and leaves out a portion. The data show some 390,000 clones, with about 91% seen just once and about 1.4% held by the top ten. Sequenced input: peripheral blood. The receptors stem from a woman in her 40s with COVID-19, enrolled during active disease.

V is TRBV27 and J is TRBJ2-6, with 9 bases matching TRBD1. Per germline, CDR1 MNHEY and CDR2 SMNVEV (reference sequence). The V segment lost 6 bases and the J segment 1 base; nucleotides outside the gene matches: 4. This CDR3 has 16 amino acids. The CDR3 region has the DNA TGTGCCAGCAGCCCACAGGGGGCATCTGGGGCCAACGTCCTGACTTTC. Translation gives CASSPQGASGANVLTF.

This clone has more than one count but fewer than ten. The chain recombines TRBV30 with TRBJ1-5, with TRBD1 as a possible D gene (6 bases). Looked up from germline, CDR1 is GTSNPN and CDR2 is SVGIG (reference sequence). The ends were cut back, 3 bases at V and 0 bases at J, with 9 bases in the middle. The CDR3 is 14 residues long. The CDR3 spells CAWRQGYSNQPQHF. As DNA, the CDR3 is TGTGCCTGGAGACAGGGCTATAGCAATCAGCCCCAGCATTTT.

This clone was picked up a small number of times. The CDR3 sequence is CAWKGTLNEKLFF. CDR3 bases: TGTGCCTGGAAAGGGACATTGAATGAAAAACTGTTTTTT. J is TRBJ1-4 and V is TRBV30; perhaps TRBD1 as D (6 bases). Trimming shortened V by 4 bases and J by 5 bases, and 11 bases separated the two germline ends. The germline CDR1 and CDR2 sequences are GTSNPN and SVGIG (reference sequence). The CDR3 is 13 residues long.

Here the CDR3 reads CASSPLQLGSEKLFF. DNA for the CDR3: TGTGCCAGCTCACCCTTACAGCTCGGCAGTGAAAAACTGTTTTTT. V usage is TRBV18 and J usage is TRBJ1-4, with D uncertain. The length of the CDR3 is 15 residues. V lost 3 bases and J lost 7, with 15 bases in between. Per germline, CDR1 KGHSH and CDR2 LQKENI.

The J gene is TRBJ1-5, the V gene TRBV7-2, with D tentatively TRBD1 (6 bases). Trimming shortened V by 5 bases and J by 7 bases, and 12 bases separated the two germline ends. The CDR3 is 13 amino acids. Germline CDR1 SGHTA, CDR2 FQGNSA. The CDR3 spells CASSLQGTQPQHF. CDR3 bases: TGTGCCAGCAGCCTACAGGGAACACAGCCCCAGCATTTT.

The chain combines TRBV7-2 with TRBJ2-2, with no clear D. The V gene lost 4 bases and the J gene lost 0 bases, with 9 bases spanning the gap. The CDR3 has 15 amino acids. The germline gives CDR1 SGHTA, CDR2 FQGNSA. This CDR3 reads CASSSGSTNTGELFF. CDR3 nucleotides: TGTGCCAGCAGCTCCGGGTCCACGAACACCGGGGAGCTGTTTTTT.

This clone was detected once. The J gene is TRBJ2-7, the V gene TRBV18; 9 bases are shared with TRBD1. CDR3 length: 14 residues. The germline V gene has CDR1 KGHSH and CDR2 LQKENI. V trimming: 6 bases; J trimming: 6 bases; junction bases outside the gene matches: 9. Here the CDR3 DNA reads TGTGCCAGCTCGGCCGGGACAGGGTCTTTCGAGCAGTACTTC. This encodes CASSAGTGSFEQYF.

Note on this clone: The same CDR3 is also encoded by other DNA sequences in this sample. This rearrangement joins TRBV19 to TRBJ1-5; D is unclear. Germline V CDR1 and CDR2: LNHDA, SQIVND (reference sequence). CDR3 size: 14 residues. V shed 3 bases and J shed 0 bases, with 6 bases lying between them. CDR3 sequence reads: CASSITRSNQPQHF. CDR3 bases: TGTGCCAGTAGTATTACTCGTAGCAATCAGCCCCAGCATTTT.

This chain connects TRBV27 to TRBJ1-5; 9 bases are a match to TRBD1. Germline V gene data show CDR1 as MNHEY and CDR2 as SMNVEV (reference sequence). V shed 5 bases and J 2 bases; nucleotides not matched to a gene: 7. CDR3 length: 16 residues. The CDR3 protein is CASSDWTGDGNQPQHF. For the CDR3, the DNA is TGTGCCAGCAGTGACTGGACAGGGGACGGCAATCAGCCCCAGCATTTT.

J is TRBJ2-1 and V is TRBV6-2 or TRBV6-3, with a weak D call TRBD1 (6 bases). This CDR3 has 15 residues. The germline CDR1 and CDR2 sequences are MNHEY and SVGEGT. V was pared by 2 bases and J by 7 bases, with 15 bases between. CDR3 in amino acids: CASSYLGASGNEQFF. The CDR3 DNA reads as TGTGCCAGCAGTTACCTGGGGGCCTCTGGGAATGAGCAGTTCTTC.

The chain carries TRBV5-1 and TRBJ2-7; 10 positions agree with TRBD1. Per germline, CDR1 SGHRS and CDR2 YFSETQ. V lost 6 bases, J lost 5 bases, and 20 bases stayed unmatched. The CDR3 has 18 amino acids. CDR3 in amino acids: CASTPVGASPGQGNEQYF. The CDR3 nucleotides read TGCGCCAGCACCCCGGTGGGGGCATCTCCGGGACAGGGGAACGAGCAGTACTTC.

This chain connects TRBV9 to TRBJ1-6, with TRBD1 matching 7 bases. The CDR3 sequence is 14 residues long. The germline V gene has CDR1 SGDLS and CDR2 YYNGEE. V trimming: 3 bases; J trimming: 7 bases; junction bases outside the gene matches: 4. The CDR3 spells CASSAGTANSPLHF. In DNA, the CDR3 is TGTGCCAGCAGCGCCGGGACAGCCAATTCACCCCTCCACTTT.

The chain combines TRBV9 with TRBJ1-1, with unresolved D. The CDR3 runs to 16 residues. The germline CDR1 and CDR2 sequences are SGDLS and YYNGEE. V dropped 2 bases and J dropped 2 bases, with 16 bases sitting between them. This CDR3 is CASSVGTTHRNTEAFF. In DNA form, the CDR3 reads TGTGCCAGCAGCGTCGGTACGACGCACAGAAACACTGAAGCTTTCTTT. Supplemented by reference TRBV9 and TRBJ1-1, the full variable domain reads DSGVTQTPKHLITATGQRVTLRCSPRSGDLSVYWYQQSLDQGLQFLIQYYNGEERAKGNILERFSAQQFPDLHSELNLSSLELGDSALYFCASSVGTTHRNTEAFFGQGTRLTVV.

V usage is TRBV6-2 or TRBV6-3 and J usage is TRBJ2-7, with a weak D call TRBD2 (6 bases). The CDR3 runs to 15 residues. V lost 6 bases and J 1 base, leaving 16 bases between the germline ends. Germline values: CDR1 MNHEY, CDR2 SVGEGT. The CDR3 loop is CASSQGVADSYEQYF. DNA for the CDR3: TGTGCCAGCAGCCAAGGGGTAGCGGATTCCTACGAGCAGTACTTC.

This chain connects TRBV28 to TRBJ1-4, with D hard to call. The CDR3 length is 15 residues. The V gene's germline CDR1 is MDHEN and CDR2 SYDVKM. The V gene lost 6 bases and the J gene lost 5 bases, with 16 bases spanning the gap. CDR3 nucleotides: TGTGCCAGCAGCCCCCTTGGACGAGGGAATGAAAAACTGTTTTTT. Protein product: CASSPLGRGNEKLFF.

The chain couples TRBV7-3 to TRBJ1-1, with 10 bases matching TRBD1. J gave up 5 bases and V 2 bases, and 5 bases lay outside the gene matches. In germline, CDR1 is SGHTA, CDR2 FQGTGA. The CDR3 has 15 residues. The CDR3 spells CASSLVGQGITEAFF. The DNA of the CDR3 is TGTGCCAGCAGCTTAGTGGGACAGGGGATAACTGAAGCTTTCTTT.

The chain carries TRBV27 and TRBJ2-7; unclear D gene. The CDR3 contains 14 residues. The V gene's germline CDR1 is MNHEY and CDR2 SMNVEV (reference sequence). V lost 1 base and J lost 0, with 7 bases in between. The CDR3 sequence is CASSLFGSSYEQYF. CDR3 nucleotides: TGTGCCAGCAGTTTATTTGGCTCCTCCTACGAGCAGTACTTC.

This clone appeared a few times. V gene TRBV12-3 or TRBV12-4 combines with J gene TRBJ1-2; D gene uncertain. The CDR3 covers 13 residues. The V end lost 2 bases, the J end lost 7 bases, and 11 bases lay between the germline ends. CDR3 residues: CASSLLGVAGYTF. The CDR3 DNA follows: TGTGCCAGCAGTTTACTCGGGGTCGCTGGCTACACCTTC.

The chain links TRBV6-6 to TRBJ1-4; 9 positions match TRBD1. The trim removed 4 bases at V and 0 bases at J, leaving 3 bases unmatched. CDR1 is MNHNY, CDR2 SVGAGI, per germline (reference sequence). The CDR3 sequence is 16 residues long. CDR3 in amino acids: CASSSRDRATNEKLFF. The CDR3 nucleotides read TGTGCCAGCAGTTCTCGGGACAGGGCAACTAATGAAAAACTGTTTTTT.

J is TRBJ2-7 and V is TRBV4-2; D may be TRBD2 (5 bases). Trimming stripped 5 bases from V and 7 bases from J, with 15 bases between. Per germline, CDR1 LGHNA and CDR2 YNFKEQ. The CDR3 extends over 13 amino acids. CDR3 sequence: CASSYGPPGEQYF. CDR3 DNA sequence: TGTGCCAGCAGCTACGGACCACCGGGGGAGCAGTACTTC.

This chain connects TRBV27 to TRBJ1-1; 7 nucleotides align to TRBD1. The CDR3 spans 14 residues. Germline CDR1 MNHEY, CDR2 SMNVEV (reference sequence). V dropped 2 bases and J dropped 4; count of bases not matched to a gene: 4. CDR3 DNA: TGTGCCAGCAGTTTAACCCCAGGGGGCACTGAAGCTTTCTTT. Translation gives CASSLTPGGTEAFF.

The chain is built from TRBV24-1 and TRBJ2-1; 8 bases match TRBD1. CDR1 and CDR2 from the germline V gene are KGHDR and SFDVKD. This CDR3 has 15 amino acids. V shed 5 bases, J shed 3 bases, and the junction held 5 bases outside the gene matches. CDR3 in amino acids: CATSGRDRSYNEQFF. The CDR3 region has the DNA TGTGCCACCAGTGGTAGGGACAGGAGCTACAATGAGCAGTTCTTC.

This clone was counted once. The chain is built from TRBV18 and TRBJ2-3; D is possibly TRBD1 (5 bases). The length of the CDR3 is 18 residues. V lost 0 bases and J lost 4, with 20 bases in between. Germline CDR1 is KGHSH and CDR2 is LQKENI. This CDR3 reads CASSPPRQGEVPPDTQYF. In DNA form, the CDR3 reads TGTGCCAGCTCACCACCTCGGCAGGGTGAAGTCCCACCAGATACGCAGTATTTT.

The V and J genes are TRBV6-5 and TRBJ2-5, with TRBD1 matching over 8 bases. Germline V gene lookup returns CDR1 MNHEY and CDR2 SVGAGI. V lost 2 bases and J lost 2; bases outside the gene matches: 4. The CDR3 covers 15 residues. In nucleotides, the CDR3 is TGTGCCAGCAGTTACGGGGACAGGCCTCAAGAGACCCAGTACTTC. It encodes CASSYGDRPQETQYF.

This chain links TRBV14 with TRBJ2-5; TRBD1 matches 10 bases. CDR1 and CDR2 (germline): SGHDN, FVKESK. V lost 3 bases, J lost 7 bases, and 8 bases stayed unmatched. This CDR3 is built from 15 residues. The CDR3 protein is CASSQGQGREGTQYF. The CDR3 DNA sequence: TGTGCCAGCAGCCAGGGACAGGGGAGAGAGGGGACCCAGTACTTC.

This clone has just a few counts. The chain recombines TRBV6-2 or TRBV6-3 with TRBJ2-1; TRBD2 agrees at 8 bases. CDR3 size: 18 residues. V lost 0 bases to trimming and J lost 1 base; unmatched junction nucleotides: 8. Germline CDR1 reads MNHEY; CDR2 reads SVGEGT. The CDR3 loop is CASSYSSRGGMSYNEQFF. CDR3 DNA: TGTGCCAGCAGTTACTCCTCTCGGGGGGGCATGTCCTACAATGAGCAGTTCTTC.

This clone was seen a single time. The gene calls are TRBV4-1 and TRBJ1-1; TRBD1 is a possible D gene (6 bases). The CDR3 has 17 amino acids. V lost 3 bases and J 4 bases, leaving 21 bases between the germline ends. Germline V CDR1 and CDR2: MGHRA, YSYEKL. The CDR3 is CASSQGTLQGFATEAFF. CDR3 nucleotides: TGCGCCAGCAGCCAGGGCACGTTGCAGGGGTTTGCCACTGAAGCTTTCTTT.